This T cell receptor beta chain is from a study of cytomegalovirus exposure and HLA in healthy donors. Looking at the study overall: An earlier analysis found 100 million or so unique TCR beta sequences from around 180 million T cells.

Primers included in the PCR were 60 Vbeta and 13 Jbeta primers. Using immunoSEQ multiplex PCR, the repertoire was profiled, and TCRdb retains in-frame clones only, with some absent. The table lists some 100,000 clones, 78% of them singletons, with about 4.6% in the top ten. The study, taken as a whole, reports: No immune exposure information besides CMV serostatus was available. About 87% or about 30% of the time was how often most TCR beta V segments were productive, according to an earlier analysis. Highly shared variants forming one cluster were likely a sequencing artifact.

The CDR3 is 15 amino acids. After removal of 4 bases from V and 6 bases from J, the junction contained 10 bases not matched to a gene. Looked up from germline, CDR1 is MNHEY and CDR2 is SVGAGI. Worth noting for this clone: Its target is unknown.

This sequence joins TRBV6-5 and TRBJ2-7; 9 bases map to TRBD2. The clonotype originates from a woman between 40 and 50 years old in good health and CMV-seropositive. The sequenced sample consisted of PBMCs. CDR3 in DNA: TGTGCCAGCAGTTTGAGTCTTGCGGGAGGGCTCGAGCAGTACTTC. It specifies CASSLSLAGGLEQYF.